This entry lists 7 T cell receptor beta chains sequenced from one sample in a study of T cell repertoires in cytomegalovirus infection. Their target antigens are unknown. TCRdb redid the calling of the reads with MiXCR, one entry per CDR3 protein. The table lists some 940,000 distinct CDR3 sequences, around 32% of them singletons. The source was cultured CD8+ T cells from PBMCs, collected from culture after CMV antigen stimulation. These receptors all stem from a human donor in good health (CMV status not recorded). Some clones in this sample may be carry-over from other donors' samples.

Ten or more counts support this clonotype. The chain combines TRBV6-1 with TRBJ1-5; no clear D. CDR3 length equals 13 residues. CDR1 is MNHNS and CDR2 is SASEGT in the germline V gene. V was clipped by 2 bases and J by 3 bases, with 5 bases between them. For the CDR3, the DNA is TGTGCCAGCAGTGAAACGGACAATCAGCCCCAGCATTTT. The encoded protein is CASSETDNQPQHF.

Notes on this clonotype: This clone may be a read error of a much larger clone one base away. The J gene is TRBJ2-7, the V gene TRBV7-8; D is unclear. The CDR3 contains 13 residues. V shed 1 base and J shed 7 bases, with 11 bases lying between them. Germline values: CDR1 SGHVS, CDR2 FQNEAQ. The CDR3 is CASSLGISREQYF. The CDR3 region has the DNA TGTGCCAGCAGCTTAGGTATATCGAGGGAGCAGTACTTC.

The chain is built from TRBV7-2 and TRBJ2-5, with 14 positions matching TRBD2. The CDR3 has 16 residues. Germline trimming cut 7 bases from V and 5 bases from J; bases unmatched to any gene: 9. The germline gives CDR1 SGHTA, CDR2 FQGNSA. The CDR3 spells CASILLRTSGGETQYF. For the CDR3, the DNA is TGTGCCAGCATCCTCCTCCGGACTAGCGGGGGGGAGACCCAGTACTTC.

The rearrangement links TRBV7-9 to TRBJ2-5; TRBD1 matches 8 bases. Germline V gene lookup returns CDR1 SEHNR and CDR2 FQNEAQ (reference sequence). There are 16 residues in the CDR3. After removal of 5 bases from V and 3 bases from J, the junction contained 11 bases not matched to a gene. CDR3 bases: TGTGCCAGCAGCCACCCCCGGGACAGGATAGAAGAGACCCAGTACTTC. This encodes CASSHPRDRIEETQYF.

In this sample, this clonotype turned up many times. The rearrangement joins TRBV9 to TRBJ1-1; TRBD1 agrees at 8 bases. This CDR3 has 14 amino acids. The V gene's germline CDR1 is SGDLS and CDR2 YYNGEE. The J segment lost 4 bases and the V segment lost 5 bases, leaving 7 bases of the junction unmatched. The DNA for the CDR3 is TGTGCCAGCAGTGTCGGTGACAGGGGCACTGAAGCTTTCTTT. Encoded protein: CASSVGDRGTEAFF.

This clonotype was detected a few times. The chain employs TRBV28 and TRBJ1-2; D is ambiguous. Germline-derived CDR1 and CDR2 are MDHEN and SYDVKM. Trimming cost V 4 bases and J 6 bases, with 15 bases left between them. CDR3 length: 14 residues. CDR3 bases: TGTGCCAGCAGTTGGAAGGGTTATAAGGATGGCTACACCTTC. Translated: CASSWKGYKDGYTF.

V is TRBV7-8 and J is TRBJ1-5; no firm D call. V was clipped by 4 bases and J by 6 bases, with 16 bases between them. Per germline, CDR1 SGHVS and CDR2 FQNEAQ. The CDR3 runs to 15 residues. The CDR3 here is CASSSDRTVPQPQHF. The CDR3 DNA reads as TGTGCCAGCAGCTCCGATCGGACTGTCCCTCAGCCCCAGCATTTT. Variable domain in full (rest from reference TRBV7-8 and TRBJ1-5): GAGVSQSPRYKVAKRGQDVALRCDPISGHVSLFWYQQALGQGPEFLTYFQNEAQLDKSGLPSDRFFAERPEGSVSTLKIQRTQQEDSAVYLCASSSDRTVPQPQHFGDGTRLSIL.